This TCR beta chain was documented in a study of CD8 T cells in ankylosing spondylitis. This CDR3 spans 14 amino acids. CDR1 and CDR2 (germline): DFQATT, SNEGSKA (reference sequence). Whole-study findings and limits: Previous work reported some of these motif variants in the synovial fluid and blood of reactive arthritis. Peripheral blood held disease-linked clones only at relatively low frequency, and these were CD8+. Seemingly characteristic of ankylosing spondylitis blood was a TCR beta motif consisting of about 8 highly homologous variants.

MiXCR, applied by TCRdb to the 5' RACE reads, yields one record per CDR3 protein. The sample has 700,000 or so distinct CDR3 sequences, under 20% seen once. As for this clonotype: Its antigen is unknown.

The chain couples TRBV20-1 to TRBJ2-1; D is perhaps TRBD1 (6 bases). This clonotype was sampled from a male donor with ankylosing spondylitis. The sample consisted of blood, either unsorted or a sorted T cell fraction (not recorded which). The DNA for the CDR3 is TGCTCAGTGCCTGACAGGACGGATCACAATGAGCAGTTCTTC. Encoded protein: CSVPDRTDHNEQFF.